The 26 T cell receptor beta chains listed next were all sequenced from one sample in a study of T-cell memory formation after mild COVID-19. TCRdb re-called the 5' RACE reads with MiXCR, one entry per CDR3 protein. The table has 280,000 or so distinct CDR3 sequences, less than 9.5% seen once; the top ten hold about 20%. Specimen: PBMCs or a T cell subset sorted from them (not recorded which). These receptors were collected from a man younger than 35 who had mild COVID-19 (a few samples of this study predate the infection). Cell type and time point are not known.

This clonotype was detected ten times or more. The chain employs TRBV12-3 or TRBV12-4 and TRBJ2-2; 7 nucleotides line up with TRBD1. The CDR3 runs 13 residues. The V gene end was trimmed by 5 bases and the J gene end by 3 bases; junction bases not matched to a gene: 0. CDR3 in DNA: TGTGCCAGCAGTCAGGGGGACACCGGGGAGCTGTTTTTT. Its translation is CASSQGDTGELFF.

CDR3: CASIPGRGSFEDTEAFF. DNA of the CDR3: TGTGCCAGCATCCCGGGAAGGGGTTCTTTTGAGGACACTGAAGCTTTCTTT. The chain employs TRBV11-3 and TRBJ1-1, with TRBD1 as a possible D gene (5 bases). Germline loops: CDR1 SGHNT, CDR2 YENEEA. The CDR3 extends over 17 amino acids. Trimming cost V 7 bases and J 3 bases, with 24 bases left between them.

This chain uses TRBV7-6 with TRBJ2-7, with unresolved D. The CDR3 loop spans 14 amino acids. Germline V gives CDR1 SGHVS, CDR2 FNYEAQ. The V gene lost 5 bases and the J gene lost 0 bases, with 11 bases spanning the gap. CDR3 in amino acids: CASSPDPSSYEQYV. The CDR3, as DNA: TGTGCCAGCAGCCCAGATCCGTCCTCCTACGAGCAGTACGTC.

In this sample, this clonotype turned up a few times. This chain uses TRBV9 with TRBJ1-3, with unresolved D. CDR1 is SGDLS, CDR2 YYNGEE, per germline. The CDR3 consists of 15 residues. The V end was cut by 4 bases, the J end by 2 bases, with 13 bases between. The DNA for the CDR3 is TGTGCCAGCAGCCGGACGGGGAAAACTGGAAACACCATATATTTT. Translating it yields CASSRTGKTGNTIYF.

The table lists this clonotype with a few counts. The DNA for the CDR3 is TGTGCCAGCAGCAAAGGTGGCCTAGGGGGCACGGAGGAGCTGTTTTTT. Protein: CASSKGGLGGTEELFF. The V gene is TRBV21-1, the J gene TRBJ2-2; the table's D call TRBD1 went unverified against the DNA. TRBV21-1 is annotated as a pseudogene. This CDR3 region has 16 residues.

This clonotype was seen repeatedly, ten times or more. The genes are TRBV27 and TRBJ1-6; unclear D gene. In germline, CDR1 is MNHEY, CDR2 SMNVEV (reference sequence). CDR3 size: 14 residues. The germline V and J ends were trimmed by 6 bases and 14 bases, with 20 bases remaining between them. The CDR3 sequence: CASSLQYSVSALHF. The CDR3 nucleotides read TGTGCCAGCAGCTTACAGTATTCGGTCAGCGCCCTCCACTTT.

The chain is built from TRBV7-8 and TRBJ2-1; no reliable D call. The CDR3 is made up of 10 amino acids. Germline V gives CDR1 SGHVS, CDR2 FQNEAQ. Trimming took off 8 bases at V and 7 bases at J, with 6 bases between the two ends. CDR3 bases: TGTGCCAGCCTGGGTAATGAGCAGTTCTTC. Its protein is CASLGNEQFF.

The chain couples TRBV12-3 or TRBV12-4 to TRBJ2-2; TRBD2 is a possible D gene (6 bases). This CDR3 comprises 15 residues. The V gene lost 0 bases and the J gene lost 4 bases, with 9 bases spanning the gap. The CDR3 here is CASSLASGLTGELFF. In nucleotides, the CDR3 is TGTGCCAGCAGTTTAGCTAGCGGTCTCACCGGGGAGCTGTTTTTT.

This clonotype was counted a few times. This chain joins TRBV12-3 or TRBV12-4 and TRBJ2-7; maybe TRBD2 (5 bases). CDR3 length: 15 amino acids. Trimming took off 3 bases at V and 1 base at J, with 13 bases between the two ends. CDR3 sequence (DNA): TGTGCCAGCAGTTTGGGAGCTGGGATTTCCTACGAGCAGTACTTC. Translating gives CASSLGAGISYEQYF.

This clonotype was found a few times. The rearrangement joins TRBV12-3 or TRBV12-4 to TRBJ1-5; D is unresolved. This CDR3 is built from 14 residues. Trimming took 1 base from V and 2 from J, leaving 6 bases between them. CDR3 in amino acids: CASSLGVGNQPQHF. In DNA form, the CDR3 reads TGTGCCAGCAGTTTAGGGGTTGGCAATCAGCCCCAGCATTTT.

This clonotype was seen a few times. The chain links TRBV10-3 to TRBJ1-4; 7 nucleotides align to TRBD1. In germline, CDR1 is ENHRY, CDR2 SYGVKD. This CDR3 contains 15 residues. Losses at the gene ends were 5 bases for V and 3 bases for J; bases not matched to a gene: 6. The CDR3 sequence is CAISPQGTSNEKLFF. The DNA for the CDR3 is TGTGCCATCAGTCCACAGGGGACCTCTAATGAAAAACTGTTTTTT.

The chain recombines TRBV7-2 with TRBJ2-5, with D unclear. The CDR3 totals 15 residues. V shed 3 bases and J shed 5 bases, with 16 bases lying between them. The germline V gene encodes CDR1 SGHTA and CDR2 FQGNSA. CDR3 amino acids: CASSFSRLRGETQYF. The CDR3, as DNA: TGTGCCAGCAGCTTTAGCCGGCTACGTGGGGAGACCCAGTACTTC.

The sample holds a few counts of this clonotype. This chain joins TRBV7-2 and TRBJ2-1, with TRBD1 matching over 8 bases. Germline CDR1 is SGHTA and CDR2 is FQGNSA. J was trimmed by 1 base and V by 5 bases; bases with no gene match: 1. The CDR3 is 14 residues long. The DNA of the CDR3 is TGTGCCAGCAGCCGGGACAGGTCCTACAATGAGCAGTTCTTC. Residues: CASSRDRSYNEQFF.

This clonotype has only a few counts. The chain links TRBV6-6 to TRBJ1-4; D call uncertain. CDR3 length: 11 amino acids. CDR1 is MNHNY, CDR2 SVGAGI, per germline (reference sequence). Trimming cost V 6 bases and J 8 bases, with 7 bases left between them. This CDR3 reads CASSSGEKLFF. The CDR3 region has the DNA TGTGCCAGCAGCTCCGGAGAAAAACTGTTTTTT.

This clonotype was seen only a few times. V and J are TRBV6-5 and TRBJ2-2, with no clear D. Trimming took 1 base from V and 3 from J, leaving 9 bases between them. CDR1 and CDR2 from the germline V gene are MNHEY and SVGAGI. The CDR3 runs to 15 residues. Here the CDR3 DNA reads TGTGCCAGCAGTTACTACTTTCGGGACACCGGGGAGCTGTTTTTT. This translates into CASSYYFRDTGELFF.

The J gene is TRBJ2-1, the V gene TRBV5-1, with 12 positions matching TRBD2. The CDR3 has 15 amino acids. The junction had 4 bases not matched to a gene; V was cut back by 5 bases and J by 4 bases. Germline-derived CDR1 and CDR2 are SGHRS and YFSETQ. CDR3 region: CASSRTSGVYNEQFF. CDR3 bases: TGCGCCAGCAGTCGGACTAGCGGGGTTTACAATGAGCAGTTCTTC.

The rearrangement uses TRBV6-5 and TRBJ2-7, with D possibly being TRBD1 or TRBD2 (5 bases each). Per germline, CDR1 MNHEY and CDR2 SVGAGI. V lost 5 bases and J lost 6, with 20 bases in between. The CDR3 totals 15 residues. This chain's CDR3 is CASSPSPGPAFEQYF. DNA for the CDR3: TGTGCCAGCAGTCCAAGCCCGGGGCCGGCTTTCGAGCAGTACTTC.

The chain recombines TRBV6-5 with TRBJ1-6, with TRBD1 matching 7 bases. V trimming: 0 bases; J trimming: 6 bases; junction bases outside the gene matches: 2. Looked up from germline, CDR1 is MNHEY and CDR2 is SVGAGI. The CDR3 runs 15 residues. CDR3 nucleotides: TGTGCCAGCAGTTACTCGGGACAGCCTAATTCACCCCTCCACTTT. Its translation is CASSYSGQPNSPLHF.

In this sample, this clonotype turned up a few times. In DNA form, the CDR3 reads TGCGCCAGCAAACAGAGTTCCTACAATGAGCAGTTCTTC. It translates to CASKQSSYNEQFF. The chain has TRBV5-1 and TRBJ2-1; D ambiguous. V shed 6 bases and J shed 1 base, with 8 bases lying between them. This CDR3 contains 13 residues. Germline CDR1 reads SGHRS; CDR2 reads YFSETQ.

The chain is built from TRBV7-3 and TRBJ1-1; D might be TRBD1 (6 bases). The CDR3 has 14 residues. Trimming took off 3 bases at V and 1 base at J, with 9 bases between the two ends. CDR1 SGHTA and CDR2 FQGTGA come from the germline V gene. CDR3 nucleotide sequence: TGTGCCAGCAGCTTGGACAGCTCGAACACTGAAGCTTTCTTT. Protein product: CASSLDSSNTEAFF.

This clonotype was detected ten times or more. The chain combines TRBV6-1 with TRBJ1-2; TRBD1 agrees at 10 bases. The CDR3 covers 14 residues. V shed 10 bases and J 4 bases; nucleotides not matched to a gene: 9. Germline lookup yields CDR1 MNHNS and CDR2 SASEGT. CDR3 in DNA: TGTGCCACCACACGCCGGGACAGGGGCTATGGCTACACCTTC. Translated: CATTRRDRGYGYTF.

This clonotype was counted between two and nine times. The chain combines TRBV6-5 with TRBJ1-3; D ambiguous. CDR3 size: 16 residues. V was cut by 0 bases and J by 0 bases, with 9 bases left in between. In germline, CDR1 is MNHEY, CDR2 SVGAGI. For the CDR3, the DNA is TGTGCCAGCAGTTACTCGGAGGCCTCCTCTGGAAACACCATATATTTT. Protein sequence: CASSYSEASSGNTIYF.

In its sample, this clonotype was seen a few times. This chain links TRBV29-1 with TRBJ1-3; D is unresolved. This CDR3 is built from 11 residues. V was cut by 7 bases and J by 1 base, with 5 bases left in between. Germline values: CDR1 SQVTM, CDR2 ANQGSEA. The chain's CDR3 is CSGGSGNTIYF. The DNA for the CDR3 is TGCAGCGGTGGGTCTGGAAACACCATATATTTT.

The rearrangement joins TRBV4-3 to TRBJ2-5; D might be TRBD2 (5 bases). V lost 1 base, J lost 1 base, and 13 bases lay in between. In germline, CDR1 is LGHNA, CDR2 YSLEER. This CDR3 has 16 residues. CDR3 loop: CASSQGGLAGQETQYF. CDR3 in DNA: TGCGCCAGCAGCCAAGGTGGGCTAGCTGGCCAAGAGACCCAGTACTTC.

The sample holds many counts of this clonotype. The chain recombines TRBV18 with TRBJ2-1; D is uncertain. Germline V gene lookup returns CDR1 KGHSH and CDR2 LQKENI. The CDR3 loop spans 13 amino acids. V lost 3 bases, J lost 8 bases, and 11 bases lay in between. CDR3 nucleotides: TGTGCCAGCTCACCCGTCCTTCTCCATGAGCAGTTCTTC. This sequence encodes CASSPVLLHEQFF.

This clonotype was seen a handful of times. The chain couples TRBV12-3 or TRBV12-4 to TRBJ1-3; D is unclear. Trimming left V 5 bases short and J 5 bases short, with 13 bases between. CDR3 length equals 14 residues. The DNA for the CDR3 is TGTGCCAGCAGTCTGGGCGGGCTGCGAAACACCATATATTTT. Residues: CASSLGGLRNTIYF.